These T cell receptor beta chains were read from a single sample in a study of blood T cell repertoires in COVID-19. Produced via immunoSEQ multiplex PCR; TCRdb's table is partial and in-frame only. The sample yields approximately 320,000 clones, 90% seen once. What was sequenced was PBMCs or T cells enriched from blood (not recorded which). These receptors came from a man between 60 and 70 years old who had recovered from COVID-19. CDR3s include the opening cysteine and the closing phenylalanine or tryptophan. The order of the fields is V gene, J gene, D gene, clone size, CDR3 DNA, CDR3 protein. D genes are given only for firm matches. The size entry is marked missing in some rows and otherwise reads once, few, many or a size class.

TRBV9	TRBJ2-1	TRBD1	-	TGTGCCAGCAGCGTAGAGGGACAGGTTATAGGTGAGCAGTTCTTC	CASSVEGQVIGEQFF
TRBV6-1	TRBJ1-4	-	-	TGTGCCAGCAGTGAGTGGCAGTCAGCAACTAATGAAAAACTGTTTTTT	CASSEWQSATNEKLFF
TRBV29-1	TRBJ1-1	-	-	TGCAGCGTTGTGTTAAACACTGAAGCTTTCTTT	CSVVLNTEAFF
TRBV18	TRBJ2-5	-	-	TGTGCCAGCTCACCGTTCCGCCAGGGAGAGACCCAGTACTTC	CASSPFRQGETQYF
TRBV6-6	TRBJ2-7	TRBD2	-	TGTGCCAGCAGTTTGCGGGGGTTATACGAGCAGTACTTC	CASSLRGLYEQYF
TRBV30	TRBJ1-6	TRBD1	-	TGTGCCTGGAGGATACAGGGGGCTTATTCACCCCTCCACTTT	CAWRIQGAYSPLHF
TRBV6-5	TRBJ1-2	TRBD1	-	TGTGCCAGCAGTTATGACAGGGGATCGGGCTACACCTTC	CASSYDRGSGYTF
TRBV3-1/TRBV3-2	TRBJ1-2	-	-	TGTGCCAGCAGCCTTAAAAACTATGGCTACACCTTC	CASSLKNYGYTF
TRBV7-8	TRBJ1-1	-	-	TGTGCCAGCAGCACCCGGTGGGGGGGAGCTTTCTTT	CASSTRWGGAFF
TRBV19	TRBJ2-7	TRBD1	-	TGTGCCAGTAGTTGGGACAGGACCTACGAGCAGTACTTC	CASSWDRTYEQYF
TRBV5-1	TRBJ1-1	-	once	TGCGCCAGCAGCCCGGACTGGGACACTGAAGCTTTCTTT	CASSPDWDTEAFF
TRBV2	TRBJ1-4	-	few	TGTGCCAGCAGTGAATGGCAGGTTGAAAAACTGTTTTTT	CASSEWQVEKLFF
TRBV7-2	TRBJ1-2	-	-	TGTGCCAGCAGCTTATATGCAGGATCTAACTATGGCTACACCTTC	CASSLYAGSNYGYTF
TRBV27	TRBJ1-1	-	-	TGTGCCAGCAGTTTATGGCGAGGCACTGAAGCTTTCTTT	CASSLWRGTEAFF
TRBV27	TRBJ1-4	-	-	TGTGCCAGCAGTTTAGACGGGAGTCCTTTAACAACTAATGAAAAACTGTTTTTT	CASSLDGSPLTTNEKLFF
TRBV9	TRBJ2-2	-	-	TGTGCCAGCAGCGTAGGGCAGACGAACACCGGGGAGCTGTTTTTT	CASSVGQTNTGELFF
TRBV6-5	TRBJ1-5	-	once	TGTGCCAGCAGTTACCACCCGGTTGGTAGCAATCAGCCCCAGCATTTT	CASSYHPVGSNQPQHF
TRBV18	TRBJ2-5	-	-	TGTGCCAGCTCTCGACGCCAGACAGAAAAAGAGACCCAGTACTTC	CASSRRQTEKETQYF
TRBV7-2	TRBJ1-5	-	-	TGTGCCAGCAGCTTAGAGGGGGTTCAGCCCCAGCATTTT	CASSLEGVQPQHF
TRBV11-3	TRBJ2-7	-	-	TGTGCCAGCAGCTTAGATCCTAGCGCCCTCTACGAGCAGTACTTC	CASSLDPSALYEQYF
TRBV7-6	TRBJ2-2	-	-	TGTGCCAGCAGCCGAGATAGGGGGACCGGGGAGCTGTTTTTT	CASSRDRGTGELFF
TRBV2	TRBJ1-4	-	-	TGTGCCAGCAGTGAACCCCCGGCTAATGAAAAACTGTTTTTT	CASSEPPANEKLFF
TRBV7-2	TRBJ2-4	TRBD2	-	TGTGCCAGCAGCGTTCCCGGCGCGCGGGAGGGGAGGATTCAGTACTTC	CASSVPGAREGRIQYF
TRBV6-5	TRBJ1-1	-	-	TGTGCCAGCAGTTCCCCGGGACATGAAGCTTTCTTT	CASSSPGHEAFF
TRBV29-1	TRBJ2-7	TRBD2	-	TGCAGCGTTGGGACTAGTCCTGGGTGGGAGCAGTACTTC	CSVGTSPGWEQYF
TRBV28	TRBJ2-1	TRBD2	-	TGTGCCAGCAGTTTAGTACTAGCGGGACCTGATAATGAGCAGTTCTTC	CASSLVLAGPDNEQFF
TRBV7-2	TRBJ2-2	-	-	TGTGCCAGCAGCTTAAGAGGGTCCGGGGAGCTGTTTTTT	CASSLRGSGELFF
TRBV7-2	TRBJ2-1	TRBD2	once	TGTGCCAGCAGCGCCCAGGGCGGGAGGGTATCCTACAATGAGCAGTTCTTC	CASSAQGGRVSYNEQFF
TRBV20-1	TRBJ2-1	TRBD2	few	TGCAGTGCTATTGAACTAGCGGTTCACTACAATGAGCAGTTCTTC	CSAIELAVHYNEQFF
TRBV5-4	TRBJ1-2	TRBD1	-	TGTGCCAGCAGCATACCCAACAGGGGAACAAGTGGCTACACCTTC	CASSIPNRGTSGYTF
TRBV7-8	TRBJ2-2	TRBD1	-	TGTGCCAGCAGCCAGCGGACAGGGACCGGGGAGCTGTTTTTT	CASSQRTGTGELFF
TRBV28	TRBJ2-7	TRBD2	-	TGTGCCAGCAGTTTCACTAGCGGGAACCGCGAGCAGTACTTC	CASSFTSGNREQYF
TRBV6-5	TRBJ1-1	TRBD1	once	TGTGCCAGCACCCGGACAGGGGATGAAGCTTTCTTT	CASTRTGDEAFF
TRBV6-5	TRBJ1-2	-	-	TGTGCCAGCAGTTACACGCAGGCAAACTATGGCTACACCTTC	CASSYTQANYGYTF
TRBV9	TRBJ1-4	-	-	TGTGCCAGCAGCGCAACAGGGCATCGGGTTGAAAAACTGTTTTTT	CASSATGHRVEKLFF
TRBV29-1	TRBJ2-7	TRBD1	-	TGCAGCGTCCCCCGGGACAGGGGGGGGGCTACCTACGAGCAGTACTTC	CSVPRDRGGATYEQYF
TRBV4-1	TRBJ2-1	TRBD2	-	TGCGCCAGCAGCCAAGAAAGCCCTCTAGGCGGGGGGTTCTCCTACAATGAGCAGTTCTTC	CASSQESPLGGGFSYNEQFF
TRBV6-5	TRBJ1-2	-	-	TGTGCCAGCAGCGGCCTGAGAGGCTATGGCTACACCTTC	CASSGLRGYGYTF
TRBV19	TRBJ1-5	TRBD1	-	TGTGCCAGTGGGACAGCCGTTAGCAATCAGCCCCAGCATTTT	CASGTAVSNQPQHF
TRBV2	TRBJ1-2	TRBD1	-	TGTGCCAGCAGTGAAGAGGCAGGTTGGACAGGGTTTGACTATGGCTACACCTTC	CASSEEAGWTGFDYGYTF
TRBV7-8	TRBJ2-3	TRBD2	-	TGTGCCAGCAGCACCTGGACTAGCGGGAATCCAGATACGCAGTATTTT	CASSTWTSGNPDTQYF
TRBV7-3	TRBJ2-1	-	-	TGTGCCAGCAGCACGTCCGACTCCTCCTACAATGAGCAGTTCTTC	CASSTSDSSYNEQFF
TRBV19	TRBJ2-7	TRBD1	-	TGTGCCAGTACCGGGACAGGGGATCGGGAGCAGTACTTC	CASTGTGDREQYF
TRBV9	TRBJ2-2	-	-	TGTGCCAGCAGCGTAGCTCCGGGACTTCACGCGAACACCGGGGAGCTGTTTTTT	CASSVAPGLHANTGELFF
TRBV2	TRBJ1-1	TRBD1	-	TGTGCCAGCAGTGGAGGGGGCGTCCGGAACACTGAAGCTTTCTTT	CASSGGGVRNTEAFF